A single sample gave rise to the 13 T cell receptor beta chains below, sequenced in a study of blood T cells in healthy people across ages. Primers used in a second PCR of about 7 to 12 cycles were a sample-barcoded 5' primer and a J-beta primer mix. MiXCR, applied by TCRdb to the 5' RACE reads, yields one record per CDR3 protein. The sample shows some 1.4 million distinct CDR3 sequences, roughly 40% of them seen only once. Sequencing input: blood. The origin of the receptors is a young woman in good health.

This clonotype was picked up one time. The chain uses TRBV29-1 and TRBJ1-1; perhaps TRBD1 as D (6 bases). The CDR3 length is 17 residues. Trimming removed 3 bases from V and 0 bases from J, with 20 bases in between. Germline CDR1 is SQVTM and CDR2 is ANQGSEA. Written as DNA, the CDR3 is TGCAGCGTTGACCCCAGGGGCGGGGAGGCCATGAACACTGAAGCTTTCTTT. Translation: CSVDPRGGEAMNTEAFF.

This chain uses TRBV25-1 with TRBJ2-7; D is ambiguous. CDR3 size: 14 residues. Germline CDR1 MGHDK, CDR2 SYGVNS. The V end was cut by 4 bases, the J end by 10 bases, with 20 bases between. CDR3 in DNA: TGTGCCAGCAGTGGCGGACCCTGGCTTACAATTCAGTACTTC. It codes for CASSGGPWLTIQYF.

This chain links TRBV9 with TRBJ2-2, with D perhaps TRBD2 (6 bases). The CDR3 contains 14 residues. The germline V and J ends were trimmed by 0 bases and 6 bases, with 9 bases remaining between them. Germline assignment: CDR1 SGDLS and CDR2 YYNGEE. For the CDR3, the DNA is TGTGCCAGCAGCGTAGTGGGACTGGCCGGGGAGCTGTTTTTT. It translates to CASSVVGLAGELFF.

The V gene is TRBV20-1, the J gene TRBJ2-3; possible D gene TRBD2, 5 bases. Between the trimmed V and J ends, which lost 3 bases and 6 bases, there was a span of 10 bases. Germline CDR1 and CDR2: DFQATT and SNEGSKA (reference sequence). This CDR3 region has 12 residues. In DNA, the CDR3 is TGCAGTGCTAGTGGTATAGCGGATACGCAGTATTTT. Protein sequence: CSASGIADTQYF.

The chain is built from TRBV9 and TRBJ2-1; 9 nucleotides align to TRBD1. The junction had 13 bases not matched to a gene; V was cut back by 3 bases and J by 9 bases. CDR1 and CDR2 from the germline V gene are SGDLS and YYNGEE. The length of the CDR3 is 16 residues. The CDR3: CASSASGQGFFGEQFF. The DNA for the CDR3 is TGTGCCAGCAGCGCCTCTGGACAGGGGTTTTTTGGTGAGCAGTTCTTC.

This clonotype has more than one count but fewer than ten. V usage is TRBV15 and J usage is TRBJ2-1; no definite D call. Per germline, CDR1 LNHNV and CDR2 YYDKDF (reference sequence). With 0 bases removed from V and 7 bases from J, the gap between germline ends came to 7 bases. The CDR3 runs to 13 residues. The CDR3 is CATSREGRNEQFF. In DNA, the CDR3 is TGTGCCACCAGCAGAGAAGGGCGGAATGAGCAGTTCTTC.

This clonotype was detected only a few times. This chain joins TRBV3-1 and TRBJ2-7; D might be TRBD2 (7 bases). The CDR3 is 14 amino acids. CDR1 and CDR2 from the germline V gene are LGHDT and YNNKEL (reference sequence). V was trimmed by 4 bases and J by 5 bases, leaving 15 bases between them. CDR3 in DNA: TGTGCCAGCAGCCCTTCACGGGGGGCGAACGAGCAGTACTTC. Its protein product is CASSPSRGANEQYF.

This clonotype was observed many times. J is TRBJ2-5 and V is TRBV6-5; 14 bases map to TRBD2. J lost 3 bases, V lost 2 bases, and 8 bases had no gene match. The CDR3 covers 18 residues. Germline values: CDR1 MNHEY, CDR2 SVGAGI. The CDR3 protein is CASSYEGTSGRREETQYF. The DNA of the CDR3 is TGTGCCAGCAGTTACGAGGGGACTAGCGGGAGAAGGGAAGAGACCCAGTACTTC.

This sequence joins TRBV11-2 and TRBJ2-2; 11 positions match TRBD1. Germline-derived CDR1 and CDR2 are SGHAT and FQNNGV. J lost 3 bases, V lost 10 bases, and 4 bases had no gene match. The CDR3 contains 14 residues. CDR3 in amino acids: CATRDRGYTGELFF. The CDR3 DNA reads TGTGCCACCCGGGACAGGGGGTACACCGGGGAGCTGTTTTTT.

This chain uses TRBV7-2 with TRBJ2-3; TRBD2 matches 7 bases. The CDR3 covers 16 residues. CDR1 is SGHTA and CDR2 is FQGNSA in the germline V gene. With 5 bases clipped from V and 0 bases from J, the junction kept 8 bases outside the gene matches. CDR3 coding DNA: TGTGCCAGCAGCCCGCGACTTAGCGGGAGCACAGATACGCAGTATTTT. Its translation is CASSPRLSGSTDTQYF.

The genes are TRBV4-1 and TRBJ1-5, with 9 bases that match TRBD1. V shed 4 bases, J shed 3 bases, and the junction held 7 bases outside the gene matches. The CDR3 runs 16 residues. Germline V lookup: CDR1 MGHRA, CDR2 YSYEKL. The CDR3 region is CASSLGQGSANQPQHF. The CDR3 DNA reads TGCGCCAGCAGCCTAGGACAGGGGAGTGCCAATCAGCCCCAGCATTTT.

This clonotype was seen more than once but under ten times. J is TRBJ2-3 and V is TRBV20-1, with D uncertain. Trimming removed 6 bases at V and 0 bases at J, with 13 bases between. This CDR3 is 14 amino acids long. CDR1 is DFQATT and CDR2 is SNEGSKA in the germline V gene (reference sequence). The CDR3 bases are TGCAGTGCCTCCGAACCGATTAGCACAGATACGCAGTATTTT. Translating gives CSASEPISTDTQYF.

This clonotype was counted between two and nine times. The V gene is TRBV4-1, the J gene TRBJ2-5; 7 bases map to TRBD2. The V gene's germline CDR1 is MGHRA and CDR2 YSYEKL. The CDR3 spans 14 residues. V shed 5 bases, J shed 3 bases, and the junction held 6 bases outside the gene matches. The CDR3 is CASSTRGVKETQYF. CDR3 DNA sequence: TGCGCCAGCAGCACACGGGGGGTTAAAGAGACCCAGTACTTC.